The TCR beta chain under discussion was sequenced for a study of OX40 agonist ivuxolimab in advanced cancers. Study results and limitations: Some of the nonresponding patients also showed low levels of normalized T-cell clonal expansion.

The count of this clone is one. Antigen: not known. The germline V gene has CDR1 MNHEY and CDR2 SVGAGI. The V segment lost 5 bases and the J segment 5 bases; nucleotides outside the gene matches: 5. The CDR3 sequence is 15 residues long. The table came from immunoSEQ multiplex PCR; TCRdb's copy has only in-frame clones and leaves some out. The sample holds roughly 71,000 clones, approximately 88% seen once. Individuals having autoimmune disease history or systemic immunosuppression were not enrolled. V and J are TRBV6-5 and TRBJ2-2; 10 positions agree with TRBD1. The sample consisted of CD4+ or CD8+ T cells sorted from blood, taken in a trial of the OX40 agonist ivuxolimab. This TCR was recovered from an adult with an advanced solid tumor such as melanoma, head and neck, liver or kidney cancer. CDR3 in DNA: TGTGCCAGCAGTAGAGGACAGGGGGGGACCGGGGAGCTGTTTTTT. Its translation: CASSRGQGGTGELFF.